This T cell receptor beta chain was recovered during a study of blood T cell repertoires in COVID-19. Germline assignment: CDR1 MNHEY and CDR2 SMNVEV (reference sequence). This CDR3 spans 16 amino acids. V gave up 2 bases and J gave up 8 bases, with 18 bases separating them. Source study methods: Amplified reference gene primers provided the basis for estimating nucleated cell counts. The method was immunoSEQ multiplex PCR; TCRdb's version includes in-frame clones alone and lacks a portion of them. V, J and clone size were drawn from that table, and D and trimming were deduced from the DNA. The sample includes about 29,000 clones, about 89% of them seen just once.

The chain recombines TRBV27 with TRBJ1-4; D possibly corresponds to TRBD1 (6 bases). This TCR was sampled from a human donor in a cohort sampled during active COVID-19. Sequences were obtained from peripheral blood. CDR3 loop: CASSLRANGQSEKLFF. DNA for the CDR3: TGTGCCAGCAGTTTAAGGGCGAACGGACAGTCCGAAAAACTGTTTTTT.